The following is a T cell receptor (beta chain) sequence with its context. These data are taken from a study of blood T cell repertoires in COVID-19. Study-level background: Donors in the United States, Italy and Spain gave samples during acute or convalescent COVID-19.

Authors' processing steps: Researchers report that nucleated cell counts were estimated from reference gene primer amplification. Measured with immunoSEQ multiplex PCR; TCRdb has only the in-frame clones, and not every one. V, J and clone size derive from that table, while D and trimming were established from the DNA sequence. The sample has approximately 230,000 clones, more than 75% seen once. There are 16 residues in the CDR3. The germline CDR1 and CDR2 sequences are SGHKS and YYEKEE (reference sequence). Trimming removed 0 bases from V and 7 bases from J, with 19 bases in between. Membership in each cohort depended on participant-reported clinical history.

The chain employs TRBV5-5 and TRBJ1-2, with D hard to call. The specimen sequenced was PBMCs or T cells enriched from blood (not recorded which). The origin of this receptor is a man between 18 and 35 years old who had recovered from COVID-19. The CDR3 region has the DNA TGTGCCAGCAGCTTGGCCGTGGGCGAGGGCCCGGTTGGCTACACCTTC. This encodes CASSLAVGEGPVGYTF.